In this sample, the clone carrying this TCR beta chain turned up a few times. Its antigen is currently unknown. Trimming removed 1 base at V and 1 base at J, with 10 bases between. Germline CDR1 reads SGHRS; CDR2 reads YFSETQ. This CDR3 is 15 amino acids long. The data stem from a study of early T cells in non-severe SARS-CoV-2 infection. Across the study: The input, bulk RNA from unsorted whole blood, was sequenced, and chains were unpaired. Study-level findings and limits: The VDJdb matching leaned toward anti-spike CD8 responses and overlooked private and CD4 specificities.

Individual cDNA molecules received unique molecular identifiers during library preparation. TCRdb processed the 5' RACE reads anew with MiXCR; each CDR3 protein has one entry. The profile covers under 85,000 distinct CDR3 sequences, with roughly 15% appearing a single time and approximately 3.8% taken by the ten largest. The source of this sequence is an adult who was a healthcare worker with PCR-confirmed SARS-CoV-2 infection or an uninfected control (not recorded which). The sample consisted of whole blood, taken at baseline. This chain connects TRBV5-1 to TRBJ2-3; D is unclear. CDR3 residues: CASSLWGSGTDTQYF. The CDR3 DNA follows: TGCGCCAGCAGCTTGTGGGGATCGGGCACAGATACGCAGTATTTT.